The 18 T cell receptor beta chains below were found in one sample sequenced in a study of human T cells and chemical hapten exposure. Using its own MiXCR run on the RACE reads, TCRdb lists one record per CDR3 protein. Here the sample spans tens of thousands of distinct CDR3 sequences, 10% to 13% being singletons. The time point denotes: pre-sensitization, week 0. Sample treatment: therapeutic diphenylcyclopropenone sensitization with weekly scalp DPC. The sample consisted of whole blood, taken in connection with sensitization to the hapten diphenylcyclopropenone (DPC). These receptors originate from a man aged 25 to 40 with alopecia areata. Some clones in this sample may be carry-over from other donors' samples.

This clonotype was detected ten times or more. DNA of the CDR3: TGTGCCAGCAGTTTCGGCGGGAGGGTTGAGCAGTTCTTC. This encodes CASSFGGRVEQFF. The rearrangement joins TRBV12-3 or TRBV12-4 to TRBJ2-1, with TRBD2 matching 9 bases. V shed 3 bases, J shed 9 bases, and the junction held 3 bases outside the gene matches. The CDR3 extends over 13 amino acids.

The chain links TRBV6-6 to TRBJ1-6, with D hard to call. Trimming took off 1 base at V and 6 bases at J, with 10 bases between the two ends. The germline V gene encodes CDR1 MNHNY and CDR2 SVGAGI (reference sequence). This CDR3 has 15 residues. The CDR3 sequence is CASSYFRPGNSPLHF. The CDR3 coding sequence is TGTGCCAGCAGTTACTTCCGTCCGGGTAATTCACCCCTCCACTTT.

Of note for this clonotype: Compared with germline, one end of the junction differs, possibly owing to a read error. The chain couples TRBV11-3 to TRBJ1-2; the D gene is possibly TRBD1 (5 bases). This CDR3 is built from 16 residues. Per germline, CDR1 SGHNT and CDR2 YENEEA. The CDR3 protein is CVSSQFSSGERNGYTF. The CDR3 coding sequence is TGTGTCAGCAGCCAGTTTTCGTCGGGGGAAAGAAATGGCTACACCTTC.

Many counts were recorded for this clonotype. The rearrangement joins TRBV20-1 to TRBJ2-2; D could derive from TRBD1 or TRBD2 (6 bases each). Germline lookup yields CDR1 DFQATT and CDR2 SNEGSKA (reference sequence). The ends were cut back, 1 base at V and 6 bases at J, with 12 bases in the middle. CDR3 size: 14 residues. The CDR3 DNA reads TGCAGTGCTAGAGCGGGGGCGCATCCCGGGGAGCTGTTTTTT. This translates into CSARAGAHPGELFF.

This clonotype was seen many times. The CDR3, as DNA: TGTGCCAGCAGTTACGCCCTAGCGGGAGGGTCGGCCAAAAACATTCAGTACTTC. Protein: CASSYALAGGSAKNIQYF. The chain has TRBV6-2 or TRBV6-3 and TRBJ2-4; 12 bases line up with TRBD2. The germline CDR1 and CDR2 sequences are MNHEY and SVGEGT. The CDR3 is 18 amino acids. The junction had 6 bases not matched to a gene; V was cut back by 2 bases and J by 1 base.

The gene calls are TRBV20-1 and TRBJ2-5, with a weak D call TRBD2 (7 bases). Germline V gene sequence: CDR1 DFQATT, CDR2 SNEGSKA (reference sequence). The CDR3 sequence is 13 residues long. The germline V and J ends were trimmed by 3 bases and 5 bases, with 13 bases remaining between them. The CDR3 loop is CSASRGASETQYF. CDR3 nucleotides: TGCAGTGCTAGCCGGGGGGCCTCGGAGACCCAGTACTTC.

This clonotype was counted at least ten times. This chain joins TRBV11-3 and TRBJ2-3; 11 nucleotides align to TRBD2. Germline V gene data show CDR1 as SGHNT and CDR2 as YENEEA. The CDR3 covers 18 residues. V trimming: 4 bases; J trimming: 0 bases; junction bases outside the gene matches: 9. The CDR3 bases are TGTGCCAGCAGCTCCGACTCTCGACTAGCGGGAAGCACAGATACGCAGTATTTT. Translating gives CASSSDSRLAGSTDTQYF.

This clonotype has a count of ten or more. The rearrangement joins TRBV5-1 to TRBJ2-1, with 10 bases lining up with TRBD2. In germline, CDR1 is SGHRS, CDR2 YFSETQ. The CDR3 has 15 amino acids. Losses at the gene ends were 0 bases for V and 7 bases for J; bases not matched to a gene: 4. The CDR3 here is CASSLGLAGVNEQFF. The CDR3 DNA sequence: TGCGCCAGCAGCTTGGGTCTAGCGGGAGTTAATGAGCAGTTCTTC.

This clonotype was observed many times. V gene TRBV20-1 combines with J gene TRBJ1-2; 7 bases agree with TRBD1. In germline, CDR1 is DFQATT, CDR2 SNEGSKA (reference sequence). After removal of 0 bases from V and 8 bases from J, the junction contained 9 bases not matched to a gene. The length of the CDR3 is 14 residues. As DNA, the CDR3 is TGCAGTGCTAGAGAACAGGGGTATCCTCGCGGCTACACCTTC. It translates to CSAREQGYPRGYTF.

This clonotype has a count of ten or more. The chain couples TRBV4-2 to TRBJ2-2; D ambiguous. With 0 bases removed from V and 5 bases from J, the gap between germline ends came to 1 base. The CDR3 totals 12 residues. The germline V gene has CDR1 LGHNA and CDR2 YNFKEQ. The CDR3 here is CASSQETGELFF. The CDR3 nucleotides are TGTGCCAGCAGCCAAGAGACCGGGGAGCTGTTTTTT.

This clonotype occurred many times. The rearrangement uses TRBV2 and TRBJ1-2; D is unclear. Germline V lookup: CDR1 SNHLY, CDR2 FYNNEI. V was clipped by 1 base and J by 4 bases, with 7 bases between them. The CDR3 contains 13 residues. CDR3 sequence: CASSEVGLYGYTF. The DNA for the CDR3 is TGTGCCAGCAGTGAAGTGGGCCTCTATGGCTACACCTTC.

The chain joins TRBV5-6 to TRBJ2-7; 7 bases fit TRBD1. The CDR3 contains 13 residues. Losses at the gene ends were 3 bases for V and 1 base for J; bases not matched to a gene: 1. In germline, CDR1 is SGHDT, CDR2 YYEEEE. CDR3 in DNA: TGTGCCAGCAGCTCGGACAGGTCCTACGAGCAGTACTTC. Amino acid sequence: CASSSDRSYEQYF.

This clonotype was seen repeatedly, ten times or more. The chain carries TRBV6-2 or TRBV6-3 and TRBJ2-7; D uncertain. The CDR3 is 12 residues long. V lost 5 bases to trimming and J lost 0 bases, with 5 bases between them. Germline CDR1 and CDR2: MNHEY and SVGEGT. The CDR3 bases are TGTGCCAGCAGTCCCAGCTCCTACGAGCAGTACGTC. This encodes CASSPSSYEQYV.

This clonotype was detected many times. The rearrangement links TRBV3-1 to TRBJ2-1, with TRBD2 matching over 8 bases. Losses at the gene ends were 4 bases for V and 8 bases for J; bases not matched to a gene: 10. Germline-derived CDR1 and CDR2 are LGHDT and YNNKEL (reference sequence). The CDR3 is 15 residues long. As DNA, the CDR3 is TGTGCCAGCAGCCCCATCGGGGGGGGCATTGATGAGCAGTTCTTC. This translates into CASSPIGGGIDEQFF.

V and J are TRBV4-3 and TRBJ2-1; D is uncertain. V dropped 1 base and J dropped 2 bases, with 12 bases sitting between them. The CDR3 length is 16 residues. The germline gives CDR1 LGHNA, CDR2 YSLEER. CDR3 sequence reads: CASSQVASDPYNEQFF. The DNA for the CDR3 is TGCGCCAGCAGCCAAGTCGCGTCTGACCCCTACAATGAGCAGTTCTTC.

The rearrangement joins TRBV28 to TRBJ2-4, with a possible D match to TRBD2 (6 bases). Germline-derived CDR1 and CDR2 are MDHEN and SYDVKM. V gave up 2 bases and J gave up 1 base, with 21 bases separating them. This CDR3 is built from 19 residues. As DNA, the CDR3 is TGTGCCAGCAGTTTAATAGGCGGGATGGGCCGGTTGGCCAAAAACATTCAGTACTTC. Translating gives CASSLIGGMGRLAKNIQYF.

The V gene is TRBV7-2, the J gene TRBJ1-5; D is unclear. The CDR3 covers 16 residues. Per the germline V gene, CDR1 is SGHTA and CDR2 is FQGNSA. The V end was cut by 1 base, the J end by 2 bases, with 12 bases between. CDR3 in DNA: TGTGCCAGCAGCTTAGGTATAGGGTTCGGCAATCAGCCCCAGCATTTT. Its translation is CASSLGIGFGNQPQHF.

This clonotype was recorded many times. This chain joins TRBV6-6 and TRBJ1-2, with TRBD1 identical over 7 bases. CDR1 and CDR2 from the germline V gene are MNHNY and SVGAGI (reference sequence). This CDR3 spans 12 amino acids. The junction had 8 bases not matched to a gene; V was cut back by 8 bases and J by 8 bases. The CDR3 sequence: CASSFDRDGYTF. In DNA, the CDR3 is TGTGCCAGCTCCTTCGACAGGGACGGCTACACCTTC.